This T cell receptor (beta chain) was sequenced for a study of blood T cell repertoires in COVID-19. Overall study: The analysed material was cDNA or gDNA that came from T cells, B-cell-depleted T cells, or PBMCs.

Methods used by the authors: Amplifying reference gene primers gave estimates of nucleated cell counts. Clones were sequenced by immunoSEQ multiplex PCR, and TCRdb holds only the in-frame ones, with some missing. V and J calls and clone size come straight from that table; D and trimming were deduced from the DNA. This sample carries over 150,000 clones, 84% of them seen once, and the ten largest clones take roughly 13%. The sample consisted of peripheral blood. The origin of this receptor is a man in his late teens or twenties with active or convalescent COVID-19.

CDR3 sequence (DNA): TGTGCCAGCTCACCGGGCCCGAACACTGAAGCTTTCTTT. Its protein is CASSPGPNTEAFF. J is TRBJ1-1 and V is TRBV18, with D unresolved. Germline V gene data show CDR1 as KGHSH and CDR2 as LQKENI. The ends were cut back, 3 bases at V and 1 base at J, with 6 bases in the middle. CDR3 length: 13 residues.